This entry lists 10 T cell receptor beta chains sequenced from one sample in a study of shared clonotypes between healthy human individuals. Produced via immunoSEQ multiplex PCR; TCRdb's table is partial and in-frame only. Altogether millions of clones are present, about 95% being singletons, with the ten largest covering roughly 1%. Terminally differentiated effector memory CD45RA+ cells were excluded by CCR7 positive selection of CD45RO-negative cells. The sequenced material came from naive CD8+ T cells sorted from blood. These receptors were taken from a man aged 18 to 30 in good health.

V gene TRBV4-1 combines with J gene TRBJ1-6; the match to TRBD1 covers 12 bases. The V gene end was trimmed by 0 bases and the J gene end by 8 bases; junction bases not matched to a gene: 8. CDR3 length: 18 amino acids. The germline CDR1 and CDR2 sequences are MGHRA and YSYEKL. The CDR3: CASSQERAGQGADSPLHF. The CDR3 nucleotides are TGCGCCAGCAGCCAAGAGCGTGCGGGACAGGGGGCTGATTCACCCCTCCACTTT.

Note on this clone: Other DNA sequences in the same sample also yield this CDR3. This sequence joins TRBV9 and TRBJ1-1; D is unclear. CDR1 and CDR2 (germline): SGDLS, YYNGEE. The CDR3 is made up of 14 amino acids. Trimming left V 0 bases short and J 0 bases short, with 6 bases between. CDR3 bases: TGTGCCAGCAGCGTAGGGCAGTTGAACACTGAAGCTTTCTTT. This encodes CASSVGQLNTEAFF. Supplemented by reference TRBV9 and TRBJ1-1, the full variable domain reads DSGVTQTPKHLITATGQRVTLRCSPRSGDLSVYWYQQSLDQGLQFLIQYYNGEERAKGNILERFSAQQFPDLHSELNLSSLELGDSALYFCASSVGQLNTEAFFGQGTRLTVV.

The gene calls are TRBV5-6 and TRBJ2-2; D gene ambiguous. The CDR3 covers 14 residues. Germline lookup yields CDR1 SGHDT and CDR2 YYEEEE. Between the trimmed V and J ends, which lost 2 bases and 1 base, there was a span of 6 bases. The CDR3 spells CASSFGGNTGELFF. As DNA, the CDR3 is TGTGCCAGCAGCTTTGGCGGGAACACCGGGGAGCTGTTTTTT.

This rearrangement joins TRBV2 to TRBJ2-2; tentatively, D is TRBD2 (6 bases). CDR1 is SNHLY, CDR2 FYNNEI, per germline. Trimming took off 6 bases at V and 5 bases at J, with 10 bases between the two ends. The CDR3 totals 13 residues. This CDR3 reads CASRGLKTGELFF. As DNA, the CDR3 is TGTGCCAGCAGGGGACTCAAGACCGGGGAGCTGTTTTTT.

V usage is TRBV7-9 and J usage is TRBJ1-1; the D gene is possibly TRBD1 (5 bases). This CDR3 has 12 amino acids. Trimming cost V 4 bases and J 6 bases, with 9 bases left between them. The germline gives CDR1 SEHNR, CDR2 FQNEAQ (reference sequence). CDR3 nucleotide sequence: TGTGCCAGCAGCTGGGGGGAGGCTGAAGCTTTCTTT. Translating it yields CASSWGEAEAFF.

The chain recombines TRBV6-5 with TRBJ2-2; TRBD2 might be the D (6 bases). Trimming stripped 4 bases from V and 8 bases from J, with 14 bases between. There are 14 residues in the CDR3. From germline, CDR1 is MNHEY and CDR2 SVGAGI. The CDR3 region is CASSWGLATGELFF. DNA for the CDR3: TGTGCCAGCAGTTGGGGACTTGCAACGGGGGAGCTGTTTTTT.

The gene calls are TRBV10-3 and TRBJ2-7; weak D call: TRBD1 (5 bases). CDR3 size: 15 residues. Germline CDR1 and CDR2: ENHRY and SYGVKD. Trimming removed 3 bases at V and 3 bases at J, with 15 bases between. The CDR3 spells CAISDPKDTDYEQYF. In DNA form, the CDR3 reads TGTGCCATCAGTGACCCCAAGGACACAGACTACGAGCAGTACTTC.

V and J are TRBV5-4 and TRBJ2-7; 7 bases agree with TRBD1. The CDR3 extends over 13 amino acids. Trimming removed 5 bases from V and 5 bases from J; junction bases left unmatched: 7. Germline assignment: CDR1 SGHNT and CDR2 YYREEE (reference sequence). CDR3 DNA sequence: TGTGCCAGCAGTTTGATAGGGGGCGACGAGCAGTACTTC. Amino acids: CASSLIGGDEQYF.

The chain couples TRBV18 to TRBJ2-1; D call uncertain. From germline, CDR1 is KGHSH and CDR2 LQKENI. The CDR3 is 14 residues long. The V end lost 4 bases, the J end lost 4 bases, and 11 bases lay between the germline ends. CDR3 sequence (DNA): TGTGCCAGCTCACTCGACCCTGTGTACAATGAGCAGTTCTTC. Amino acids: CASSLDPVYNEQFF.

V usage is TRBV6-5 and J usage is TRBJ1-1; D unclear. CDR1 MNHEY and CDR2 SVGAGI come from the germline V gene. The CDR3 is 12 amino acids. The V gene lost 4 bases and the J gene lost 1 base, with 4 bases spanning the gap. The chain's CDR3 is CASSLPNTEAFF. CDR3 bases: TGTGCCAGCAGTTTACCGAACACTGAAGCTTTCTTT.